This TCR beta chain was captured by sequencing in a study of cytomegalovirus exposure and HLA in healthy donors. Produced via immunoSEQ multiplex PCR; TCRdb's table is partial and in-frame only. The sample records 110,000 to 150,000 clones, more than 85% being singletons. Regarding the study as a whole: Rarity characterized most TCR sequences, yet some public TCRs appeared in many donors.

With respect to this clone: Its antigen is not known.

Looked up from germline, CDR1 is SGHNT and CDR2 is YENEEA. This CDR3 has 15 amino acids. V was cut by 5 bases and J by 0 bases, with 8 bases left in between. Sequencing was performed on PBMCs. This chain joins TRBV11-3 and TRBJ2-6; D might be TRBD1 (5 bases). The receptor was derived from a man younger than 35 in good health and CMV-seronegative. The CDR3 coding sequence is TGTGCCAGCAGCATACAGGTCTCTGGGGCCAACGTCCTGACTTTC. It translates to CASSIQVSGANVLTF.